This is a list of T cell receptor beta chains from one sample in a study of shared clonotypes between healthy human individuals. Measured with immunoSEQ multiplex PCR; TCRdb has only the in-frame clones, and not every one. Of 2 million to 2.5 million clones in the sample, 80% to 95% were seen once. The sample comprised naive CD4+ T cells from PBMCs. These receptors were obtained from a man younger than 35 in good health. Some clones in this sample may be carry-over from other donors' samples. Both conserved end residues are part of each CDR3. The D gene is left open where the match is weak. Not all rows give a size; the values are once, few, many and, for expanded clones, a class.

abundance: few
d_gene: NA
j_gene: TRBJ1-1
v_gene: TRBV12-5
CDR3aa: CASGLSLGKTEAFF
CDR3nt: TGTGCTAGTGGTTTGAGTCTGGGAAAAACTGAAGCTTTCTTT

abundance: NA
d_gene: TRBD2
j_gene: TRBJ2-5
v_gene: TRBV5-1
CDR3aa: CASTLGVLAGETQYF
CDR3nt: TGCGCCAGCACTCTTGGTGTTCTAGCGGGAGAGACCCAGTACTTC

abundance: NA
d_gene: NA
j_gene: TRBJ2-2
v_gene: TRBV18
CDR3aa: CASSPLAGLEDTGELFF
CDR3nt: TGTGCCAGCTCACCCCTGGCGGGGCTGGAAGACACCGGGGAGCTGTTTTTT

abundance: NA
d_gene: NA
j_gene: TRBJ1-2
v_gene: TRBV30
CDR3aa: CAWSAIGDYGYTF
CDR3nt: TGTGCCTGGAGCGCCATTGGGGATTATGGCTACACCTTC

abundance: NA
d_gene: TRBD1
j_gene: TRBJ2-5
v_gene: TRBV18
CDR3aa: CASSPPGQQETQYF
CDR3nt: TGTGCCAGCTCACCGCCGGGACAGCAAGAGACCCAGTACTTC

abundance: NA
d_gene: NA
j_gene: TRBJ1-5
v_gene: TRBV21-1
CDR3aa: CASSNTGGNQPQHF
CDR3nt: TGTGCCAGCAGCAATACAGGGGGCAATCAGCCCCAGCATTTT

abundance: NA
d_gene: NA
j_gene: TRBJ2-5
v_gene: TRBV6-6
CDR3aa: CASSYSRLFQETQYF
CDR3nt: TGTGCCAGCAGTTACTCTAGACTATTCCAAGAGACCCAGTACTTC

abundance: NA
d_gene: NA
j_gene: TRBJ1-3
v_gene: TRBV28
CDR3aa: CASSSGLANTIYF
CDR3nt: TGTGCCAGCAGTTCCGGACTGGCAAACACCATATATTTT

abundance: NA
d_gene: NA
j_gene: TRBJ2-1
v_gene: TRBV7-7
CDR3aa: CASSLAESGEQFF
CDR3nt: TGTGCCAGCAGCTTAGCAGAGTCGGGTGAGCAGTTCTTC

abundance: NA
d_gene: TRBD2
j_gene: TRBJ2-1
v_gene: TRBV7-2
CDR3aa: CASSLVGTSASSYNEQFF
CDR3nt: TGTGCCAGCAGCTTAGTCGGGACTAGCGCGAGCTCCTACAATGAGCAGTTCTTC

abundance: NA
d_gene: NA
j_gene: TRBJ1-6
v_gene: TRBV4-1
CDR3aa: CASSLSEGIPPLHF
CDR3nt: TGCGCCAGCAGCTTGAGCGAGGGAATTCCACCCCTCCACTTT

abundance: NA
d_gene: NA
j_gene: TRBJ1-5
v_gene: TRBV30
CDR3aa: CAWSGGQPNQPQHF
CDR3nt: TGTGCCTGGAGTGGAGGACAGCCCAATCAGCCCCAGCATTTT

abundance: NA
d_gene: NA
j_gene: TRBJ2-1
v_gene: TRBV7-2
CDR3aa: CASSFGWGAGDEQFF
CDR3nt: TGTGCCAGCAGCTTCGGATGGGGCGCAGGTGATGAGCAGTTCTTC

abundance: NA
d_gene: NA
j_gene: TRBJ1-5
v_gene: TRBV2
CDR3aa: CASRAFRNQPQHF
CDR3nt: TGTGCCAGCCGAGCTTTCCGCAATCAGCCCCAGCATTTT

abundance: NA
d_gene: TRBD1
j_gene: TRBJ1-1
v_gene: TRBV6-5
CDR3aa: CASSRQGAGNTEAFF
CDR3nt: TGTGCCAGCAGCCGGCAGGGGGCAGGGAACACTGAAGCTTTCTTT